This T cell receptor beta chain appears in the sequencing data of a study of blood T cell repertoires in COVID-19. Study as a whole: There were acute and convalescent COVID-19 samples, and they came from the United States, Italy and Spain.

The CDR3 is 14 residues long. J lost 1 base, V lost 6 bases, and 4 bases had no gene match. Germline V gene lookup returns CDR1 MNHEY and CDR2 SVGAGI. Under the authors' procedure: The assay estimated nucleated cells by amplifying reference gene primers. Libraries were prepared by immunoSEQ multiplex PCR; TCRdb keeps only in-frame clonotypes and omits some of them. For V, J and clone size, that table is used; D and trimming come from the DNA. Seen here are about 410,000 clones, about 88% observed once, and the top ten hold about 1.6%. The clonotype originates from a woman in her thirties or forties with COVID-19, enrolled during active disease. The chain is built from TRBV6-5 and TRBJ1-1; 8 nucleotides match TRBD1. Sample: peripheral blood. The chain's CDR3 is CASSFGTGNTEAFF. CDR3 nucleotides: TGTGCCAGCAGCTTTGGGACAGGGAACACTGAAGCTTTCTTT.